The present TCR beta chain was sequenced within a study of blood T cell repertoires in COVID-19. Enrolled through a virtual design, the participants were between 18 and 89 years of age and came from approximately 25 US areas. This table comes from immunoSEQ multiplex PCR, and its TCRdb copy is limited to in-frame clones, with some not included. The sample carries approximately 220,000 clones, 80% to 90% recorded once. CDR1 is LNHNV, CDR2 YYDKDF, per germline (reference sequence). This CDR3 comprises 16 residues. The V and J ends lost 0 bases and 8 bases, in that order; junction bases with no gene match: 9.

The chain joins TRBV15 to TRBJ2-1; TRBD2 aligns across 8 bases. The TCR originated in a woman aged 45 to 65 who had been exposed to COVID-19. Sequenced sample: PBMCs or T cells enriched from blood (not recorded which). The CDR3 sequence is CATSRDLSGGAHEQFF. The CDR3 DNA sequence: TGTGCCACCAGCAGAGATCTATCGGGGGGGGCCCATGAGCAGTTCTTC.